This TCR beta chain derives from a study of CD8+CD57+ T cells in acquired aplastic anemia. Study results and caveats: Patients and controls were found to share fewer than 35 CD8+ CDR3 sequences.

Researchers used genomic DNA as the template to profile TCR beta VDJ and CDR3. TCRdb analysed the reads with MiXCR anew, one entry per CDR3 protein. Of under 200,000 distinct CDR3 sequences in the sample, about 48% were seen once. Comment on this clonotype: Its target is not known.

The CDR3 has 17 residues. Germline V gives CDR1 DFQATT, CDR2 SNEGSKA (reference sequence). The V segment lost 2 bases and the J segment 0 bases; nucleotides outside the gene matches: 9. The rearrangement links TRBV20-1 to TRBJ2-3; 9 nucleotides align to TRBD2. The receptor comes from a human donor in good health. Source material: sorted CD4+, CD8+, or CD8+CD57+ T cells (not recorded which) from PBMCs. CDR3 sequence (DNA): TGCAGTGCTAGACCGCTAGCGGGAAGGGAGAGCACAGATACGCAGTATTTT. Translated: CSARPLAGRESTDTQYF.